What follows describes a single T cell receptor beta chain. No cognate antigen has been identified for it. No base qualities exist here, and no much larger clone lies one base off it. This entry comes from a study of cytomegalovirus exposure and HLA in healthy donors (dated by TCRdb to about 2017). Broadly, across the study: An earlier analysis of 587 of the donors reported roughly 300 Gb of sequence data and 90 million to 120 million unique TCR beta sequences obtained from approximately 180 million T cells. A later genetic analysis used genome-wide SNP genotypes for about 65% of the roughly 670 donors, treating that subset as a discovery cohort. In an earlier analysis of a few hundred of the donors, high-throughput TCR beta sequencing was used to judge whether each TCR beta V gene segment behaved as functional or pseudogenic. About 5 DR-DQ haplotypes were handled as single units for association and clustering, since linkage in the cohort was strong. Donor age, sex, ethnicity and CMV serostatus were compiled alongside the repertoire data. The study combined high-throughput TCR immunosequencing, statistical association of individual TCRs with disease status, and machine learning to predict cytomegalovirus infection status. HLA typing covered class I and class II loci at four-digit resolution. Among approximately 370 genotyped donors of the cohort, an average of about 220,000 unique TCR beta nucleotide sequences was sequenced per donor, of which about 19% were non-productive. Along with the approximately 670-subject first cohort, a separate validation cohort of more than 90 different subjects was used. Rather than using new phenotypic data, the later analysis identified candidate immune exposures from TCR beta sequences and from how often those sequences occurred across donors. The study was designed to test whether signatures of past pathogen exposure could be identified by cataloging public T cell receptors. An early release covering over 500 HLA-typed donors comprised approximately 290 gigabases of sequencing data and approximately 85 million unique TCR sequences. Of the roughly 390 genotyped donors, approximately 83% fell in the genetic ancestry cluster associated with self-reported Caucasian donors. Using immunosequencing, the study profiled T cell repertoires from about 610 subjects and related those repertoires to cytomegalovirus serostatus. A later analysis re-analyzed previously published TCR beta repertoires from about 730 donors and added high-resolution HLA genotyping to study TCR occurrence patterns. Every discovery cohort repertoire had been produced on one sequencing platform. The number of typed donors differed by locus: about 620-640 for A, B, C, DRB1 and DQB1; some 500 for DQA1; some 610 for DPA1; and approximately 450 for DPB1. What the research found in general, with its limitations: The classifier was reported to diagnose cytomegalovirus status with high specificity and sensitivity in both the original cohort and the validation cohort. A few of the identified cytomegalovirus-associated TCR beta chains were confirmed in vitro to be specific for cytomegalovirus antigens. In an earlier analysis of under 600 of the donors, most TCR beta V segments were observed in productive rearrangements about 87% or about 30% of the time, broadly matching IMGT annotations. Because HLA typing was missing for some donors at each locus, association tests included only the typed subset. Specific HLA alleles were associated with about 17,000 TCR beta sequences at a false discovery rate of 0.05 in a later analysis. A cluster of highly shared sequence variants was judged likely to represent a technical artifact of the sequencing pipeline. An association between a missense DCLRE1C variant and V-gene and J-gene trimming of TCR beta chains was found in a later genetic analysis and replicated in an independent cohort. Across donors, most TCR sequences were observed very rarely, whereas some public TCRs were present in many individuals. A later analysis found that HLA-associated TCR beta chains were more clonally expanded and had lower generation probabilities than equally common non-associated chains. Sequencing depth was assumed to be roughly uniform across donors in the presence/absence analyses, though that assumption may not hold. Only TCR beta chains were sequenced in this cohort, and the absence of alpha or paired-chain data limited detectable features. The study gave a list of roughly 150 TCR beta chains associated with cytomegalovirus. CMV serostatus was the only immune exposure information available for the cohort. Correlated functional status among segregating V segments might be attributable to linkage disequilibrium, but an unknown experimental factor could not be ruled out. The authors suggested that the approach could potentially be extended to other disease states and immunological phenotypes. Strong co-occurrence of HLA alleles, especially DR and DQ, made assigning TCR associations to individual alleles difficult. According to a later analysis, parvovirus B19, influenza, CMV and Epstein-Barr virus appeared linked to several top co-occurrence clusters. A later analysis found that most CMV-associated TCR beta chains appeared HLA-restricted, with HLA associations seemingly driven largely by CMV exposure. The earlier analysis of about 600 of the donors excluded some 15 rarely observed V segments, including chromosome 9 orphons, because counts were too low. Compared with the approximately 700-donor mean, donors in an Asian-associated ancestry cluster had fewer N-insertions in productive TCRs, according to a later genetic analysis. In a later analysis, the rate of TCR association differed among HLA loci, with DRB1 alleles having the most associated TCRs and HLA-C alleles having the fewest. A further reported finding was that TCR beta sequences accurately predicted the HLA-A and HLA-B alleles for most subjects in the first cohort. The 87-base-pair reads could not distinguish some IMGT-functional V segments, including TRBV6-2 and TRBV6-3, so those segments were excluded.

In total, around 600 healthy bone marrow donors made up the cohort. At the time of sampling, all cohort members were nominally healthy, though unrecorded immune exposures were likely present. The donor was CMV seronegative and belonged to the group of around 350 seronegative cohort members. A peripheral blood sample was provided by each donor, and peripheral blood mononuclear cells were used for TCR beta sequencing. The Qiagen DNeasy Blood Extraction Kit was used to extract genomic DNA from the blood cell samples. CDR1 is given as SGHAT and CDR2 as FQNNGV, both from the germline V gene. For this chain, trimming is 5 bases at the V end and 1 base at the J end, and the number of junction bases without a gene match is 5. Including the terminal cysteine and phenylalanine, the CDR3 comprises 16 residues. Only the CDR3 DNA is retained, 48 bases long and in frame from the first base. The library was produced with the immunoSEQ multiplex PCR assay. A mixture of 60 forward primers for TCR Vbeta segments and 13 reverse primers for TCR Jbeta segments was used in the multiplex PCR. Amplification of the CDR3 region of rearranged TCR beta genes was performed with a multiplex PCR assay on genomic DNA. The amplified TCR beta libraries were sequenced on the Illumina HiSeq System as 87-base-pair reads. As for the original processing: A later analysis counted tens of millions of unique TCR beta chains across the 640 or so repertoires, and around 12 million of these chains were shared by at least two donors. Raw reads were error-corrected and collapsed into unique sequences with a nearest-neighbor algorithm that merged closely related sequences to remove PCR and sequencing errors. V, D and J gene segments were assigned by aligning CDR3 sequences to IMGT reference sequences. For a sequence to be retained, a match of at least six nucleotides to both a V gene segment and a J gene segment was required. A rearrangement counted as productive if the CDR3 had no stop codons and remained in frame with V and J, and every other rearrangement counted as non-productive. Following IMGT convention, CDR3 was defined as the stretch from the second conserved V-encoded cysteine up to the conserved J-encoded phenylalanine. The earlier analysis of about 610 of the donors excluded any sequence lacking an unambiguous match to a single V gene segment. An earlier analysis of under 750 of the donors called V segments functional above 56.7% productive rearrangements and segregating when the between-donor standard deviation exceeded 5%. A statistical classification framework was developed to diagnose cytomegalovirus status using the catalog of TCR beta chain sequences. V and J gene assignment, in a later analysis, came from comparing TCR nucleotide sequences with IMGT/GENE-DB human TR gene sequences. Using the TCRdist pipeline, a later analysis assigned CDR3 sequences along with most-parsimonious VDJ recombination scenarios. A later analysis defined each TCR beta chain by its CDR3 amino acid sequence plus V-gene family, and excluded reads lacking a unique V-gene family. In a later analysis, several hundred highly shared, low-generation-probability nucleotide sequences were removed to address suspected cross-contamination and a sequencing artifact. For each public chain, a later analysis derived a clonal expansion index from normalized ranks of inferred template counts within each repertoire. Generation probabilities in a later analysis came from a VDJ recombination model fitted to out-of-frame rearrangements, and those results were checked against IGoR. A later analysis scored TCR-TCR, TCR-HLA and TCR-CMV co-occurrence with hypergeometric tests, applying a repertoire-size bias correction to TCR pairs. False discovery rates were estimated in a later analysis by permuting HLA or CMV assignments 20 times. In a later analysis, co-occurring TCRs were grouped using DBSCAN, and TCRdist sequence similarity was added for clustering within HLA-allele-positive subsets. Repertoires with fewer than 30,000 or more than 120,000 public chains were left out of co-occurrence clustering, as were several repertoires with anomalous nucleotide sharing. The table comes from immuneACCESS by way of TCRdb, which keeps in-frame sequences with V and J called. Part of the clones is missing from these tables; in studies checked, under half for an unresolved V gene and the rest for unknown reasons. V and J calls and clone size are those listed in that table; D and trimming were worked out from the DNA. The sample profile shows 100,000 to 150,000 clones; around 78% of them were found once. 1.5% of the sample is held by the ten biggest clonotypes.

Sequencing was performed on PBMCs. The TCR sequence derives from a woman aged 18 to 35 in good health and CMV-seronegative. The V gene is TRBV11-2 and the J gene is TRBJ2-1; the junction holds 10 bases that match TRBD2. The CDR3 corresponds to CASSHLAGESYNEQFF. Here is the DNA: TGTGCCAGCAGCCATCTAGCGGGAGAATCCTACAATGAGCAGTTCTTC.